This paragraph covers one T cell receptor (beta chain) sequence. Its target is not known. These data belong to a study of post-analysis software for immune sequencing data. Study conclusions and caveats: Significantly decreased normalized Chao1 diversity was recorded for multiple sclerosis patients relative to controls.

Sequencing libraries made from TCR beta cDNA carried unique molecular identifiers. MiXCR, applied by TCRdb to the PCR reads, yields one record per CDR3 protein. The data hold approximately 630,000 distinct CDR3 sequences, with approximately 59% observed a single time. The sequencing sample was made of blood. The receptor comes from a girl between 2 and 10 years old with multiple sclerosis.

Here the CDR3 reads CSARVPGGPSYNEQFF. CDR3 in DNA: TGCAGTGCTAGGGTTCCGGGAGGCCCTTCCTACAATGAGCAGTTCTTC. The chain couples TRBV20-1 to TRBJ2-1, with TRBD2 matching over 7 bases. The germline V gene encodes CDR1 DFQATT and CDR2 SNEGSKA (reference sequence). Trimming removed 3 bases from V and 1 base from J; junction bases left unmatched: 9. The CDR3 spans 16 residues.